This T cell receptor beta chain was identified in a study of T-cell reconstitution after alpha-beta-depleted transplantation in children (dated by TCRdb to 2015 to 2016). Study-wide context: Using TCR repertoire profiling, the study followed T-cell immune reconstitution in a quantitative way in children after TCRalphabeta/CD19-depleted allogeneic hematopoietic cell transplantation.

The label giving this sample's treatment or condition can be read as: allogeneic hematopoietic cell transplantation with graft depleted of TCRalphabeta T cells and CD19 B cells. The transplant recipients were children given TCRalphabeta/CD19-depleted allogeneic hematopoietic cell grafts. The full study reports these points: About two months after transplant, the apparently early recovery of alphabetaT-cell counts reportedly depended on just several hundred clones that had expanded rapidly and came from non-depleted graft cells. The frequencies of hyperexpanded clones fell over the following months, and after one year, T-cell counts and TCRbeta diversity were mostly attributed to newly produced T cells. In some patients, the high TCRbeta diversity seen at day 60 was put down to recipient T cells and intrathymic progenitors that had survived conditioning.

A word on this clonotype: The clone's antigen remains unknown. No base quality information exists; no much larger clone differs at one position.

The library was built by means of PCR. These reads were obtained on an Illumina HiSeq 2500. Molecular barcoding was employed in the preparation of TCR libraries, with unique molecular identifiers being used to normalize TCRbeta repertoire quantification. The public reads were reprocessed in TCRdb via fastp at Q25 and MiXCR, keeping in-frame beta chains. Rows are combined by CDR3 protein, so each entry shows the most common genes and DNA. Counted in this sample were some 840,000 distinct CDR3 sequences; approximately 15% of them appeared once. Clones ranked in the top ten supply approximately 5% of the sample. The CDR3 sequence holds 14 residues, the cysteine and phenylalanine included. Only the CDR3 DNA is retained, 42 bases long and in frame from the first base. In the germline V gene, CDR1 corresponds to LGHNA and CDR2 to YNFKEQ. V and J are trimmed by 7 bases and 0 bases, and the gene matches miss 6 bases of the junction.

This receptor was identified in a male patient between 5 and 17 years old who had a stem cell transplant for acute lymphoblastic leukemia, so the T cells may come from the graft donor. The specimen was PBMCs, mostly from graft donor cells, collected 360 days after TCRalphabeta/CD19-depleted stem cell transplant. The receptor chain draws on TRBV4-2 and TRBJ2-7; TRBD1 aligns with 7 central bases. The DNA sequence follows: TGTGCCAGCACCAAGGGGGCTTCCTCCTACGAGCAGTACTTC. This sequence encodes CASTKGASSYEQYF.